This passage covers 4 T cell receptor beta chains from one sample sequenced in a study of blood T cell repertoires in COVID-19. The data were produced by immunoSEQ multiplex PCR, yet TCRdb's version contains in-frame clones alone and is incomplete. This table has about 29,000 clones, about three quarters appearing once. The source material was peripheral blood. The receptors were sampled from a woman aged 70-85 years with active or convalescent COVID-19.

The gene calls are TRBV7-9 and TRBJ2-1, with a weak D call TRBD2 (6 bases). CDR1 SEHNR and CDR2 FQNEAQ come from the germline V gene (reference sequence). CDR3 size: 14 residues. V lost 5 bases, J lost 7 bases, and 15 bases lay in between. As DNA, the CDR3 is TGTGCCAGCAGCCCCCGACTAGGCCCTAATGAGCAGTTCTTC. It encodes CASSPRLGPNEQFF.

The chain recombines TRBV3-1 (or the pseudogene TRBV3-2) with TRBJ2-1, with 8 bases that match TRBD2. CDR1 is LGHDT, CDR2 YNNKEL, per germline (reference sequence). The V gene end was trimmed by 0 bases and the J gene end by 4 bases; junction bases not matched to a gene: 5. This CDR3 has 16 amino acids. The DNA of the CDR3 is TGTGCCAGCAGCCAAGATACGGGGGGGGGTTACAATGAGCAGTTCTTC. Residues: CASSQDTGGGYNEQFF.

This clone was picked up a small number of times. The genes are TRBV3-1 (or the pseudogene TRBV3-2) and TRBJ2-1; D is uncertain. The V and J ends lost 5 bases and 0 bases respectively, with 11 bases between them. Germline V gives CDR1 LGHDT, CDR2 YNNKEL (reference sequence). The CDR3 is 15 amino acids. In DNA form, the CDR3 reads TGTGCCAGCAGCTTTACTTCGAGCTCCTACAATGAGCAGTTCTTC. It codes for CASSFTSSSYNEQFF.

The chain couples TRBV29-1 to TRBJ2-3, with D perhaps TRBD1 (5 bases). Trimming removed 0 bases at V and 3 bases at J, with 13 bases between. In germline, CDR1 is SQVTM, CDR2 ANQGSEA. The CDR3 consists of 15 residues. Here the CDR3 DNA reads TGCAGCGTTGAAGATACAGGCAGGCCTACAGATACGCAGTATTTT. Translating it yields CSVEDTGRPTDTQYF.